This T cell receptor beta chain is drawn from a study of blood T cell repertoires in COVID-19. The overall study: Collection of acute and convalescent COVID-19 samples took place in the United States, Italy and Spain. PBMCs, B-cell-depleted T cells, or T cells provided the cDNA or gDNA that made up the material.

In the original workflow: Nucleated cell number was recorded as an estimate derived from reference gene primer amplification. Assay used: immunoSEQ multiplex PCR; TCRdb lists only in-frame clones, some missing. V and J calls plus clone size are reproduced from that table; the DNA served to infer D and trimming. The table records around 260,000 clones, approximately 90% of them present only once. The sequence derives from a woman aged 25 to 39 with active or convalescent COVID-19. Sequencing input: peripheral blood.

CDR3 sequence: CASSGRDRTYEQYF. In DNA, the CDR3 is TGTGCCAGCAGCGGCCGGGACAGAACCTACGAGCAGTACTTC. The genes are TRBV7-8 and TRBJ2-7; 7 bases align to TRBD1. This CDR3 spans 14 amino acids. With 5 bases clipped from V and 2 bases from J, the junction kept 6 bases outside the gene matches. Looked up from germline, CDR1 is SGHVS and CDR2 is FQNEAQ.